This entry lists 10 T cell receptor beta chains sequenced from one sample in a study of cytomegalovirus exposure and HLA in healthy donors. The protocol was immunoSEQ multiplex PCR, while the TCRdb copy is restricted to in-frame clones and leaves out a portion. The sample carries around 250,000 clones, nearly 90% recorded once. Sequencing was performed on PBMCs. These receptors originate from a woman younger than 30 in good health and CMV-seronegative.

The chain has TRBV27 and TRBJ2-3; tentative D call: TRBD1 (5 bases). V was shortened by 5 bases and J by 1 base, with 7 bases between the two germline ends. The CDR3 length is 13 residues. Germline lookup yields CDR1 MNHEY and CDR2 SMNVEV (reference sequence). CDR3: CASSGRGTDTQYF. In DNA, the CDR3 is TGTGCCAGCAGTGGCAGGGGCACAGATACGCAGTATTTT.

The CDR3 nucleotides are TGTGCCAGCAGCATGGGGACTAGCGGGACCCAGGATACGCAGTATTTT. This sequence encodes CASSMGTSGTQDTQYF. The gene calls are TRBV28 and TRBJ2-3; TRBD2 matches 13 bases. CDR1 MDHEN and CDR2 SYDVKM come from the germline V gene. V lost 6 bases and J lost 6; bases outside the gene matches: 9. This CDR3 contains 16 residues. Supplemented by reference TRBV28 and TRBJ2-3, the full variable domain reads DVKVTQSSRYLVKRTGEKVFLECVQDMDHENMFWYRQDPGLGLRLIYFSYDVKMKEKGDIPEGYSVSREKKERFSLILESASTNQTSMYLCASSMGTSGTQDTQYFGPGTRLTVL.

The rearrangement joins TRBV20-1 to TRBJ1-2, with D unresolved. The germline CDR1 and CDR2 sequences are DFQATT and SNEGSKA (reference sequence). Trimming cost V 8 bases and J 8 bases, with 15 bases left between them. This CDR3 has 11 residues. The DNA of the CDR3 is TGCAGTACCCGGGGTTTACACGGCTACACCTTC. It specifies CSTRGLHGYTF.

V is TRBV11-3 and J is TRBJ2-7; TRBD2 matches at 8 bases. The V and J ends lost 0 bases and 2 bases, in that order; junction bases with no gene match: 15. CDR1 and CDR2 from the germline V gene are SGHNT and YENEEA. The CDR3 covers 19 residues. The CDR3: CASSLDSGGKTPVTYEQYV. For the CDR3, the DNA is TGTGCCAGCAGCTTAGATTCGGGGGGGAAAACTCCCGTTACCTACGAGCAGTACGTC.

The gene calls are TRBV19 and TRBJ1-3; 9 nucleotides match TRBD1. The CDR3 is made up of 13 amino acids. Trimming at V came to 11 bases and at J to 5 bases, leaving 7 bases not matched to a gene. Germline V gene sequence: CDR1 LNHDA, CDR2 SQIVND (reference sequence). CDR3 in amino acids: CASAGTGRNTIYF. CDR3 in DNA: TGTGCCTCAGCCGGGACAGGGAGAAACACCATATATTTT.

This clone has just one count. The rearrangement uses TRBV30 and TRBJ1-6; maybe TRBD1 (6 bases). The CDR3 contains 16 residues. CDR1 and CDR2 from the germline V gene are GTSNPN and SVGIG (reference sequence). V shed 3 bases and J shed 2 bases, with 14 bases lying between them. The CDR3 nucleotides read TGTGCCTGGAGATCGACGGGACAACCCTATAATTCACCCCTCCACTTT. Residues: CAWRSTGQPYNSPLHF.

About this clone itself: Other DNA sequences in the same sample also yield this CDR3. The J gene is TRBJ1-6, the V gene TRBV7-2; D gene uncertain. This CDR3 spans 16 amino acids. V lost 1 base and J 0 bases, leaving 7 bases between the germline ends. Germline V gives CDR1 SGHTA, CDR2 FQGNSA. Written as DNA, the CDR3 is TGTGCCAGCAGCTTAGGTGGCAGCTCCTATAATTCACCCCTCCACTTT. It is translated as CASSLGGSSYNSPLHF.

The chain employs TRBV11-2 and TRBJ1-2; the D gene is possibly TRBD1 (5 bases). Germline V gene sequence: CDR1 SGHAT, CDR2 FQNNGV. The CDR3 contains 14 residues. V shed 3 bases and J shed 3 bases, with 11 bases lying between them. The CDR3 region is CASSLGRDYYGYTF. The CDR3 DNA is TGTGCCAGCAGCTTGGGAAGGGACTACTATGGCTACACCTTC.

This sequence joins TRBV27 and TRBJ2-3, with TRBD1 identical over 9 bases. Germline CDR1 is MNHEY and CDR2 is SMNVEV (reference sequence). With V trimmed by 3 bases and J by 3 bases, 4 bases remained unmatched. This CDR3 contains 15 residues. CDR3 in DNA: TGTGCCAGCAGTTTGGGGACAGGGTTGACAGATACGCAGTATTTT. The encoded protein is CASSLGTGLTDTQYF.

V and J are TRBV27 and TRBJ1-1; weak D call: TRBD1 (5 bases). CDR1 and CDR2 from the germline V gene are MNHEY and SMNVEV (reference sequence). CDR3 size: 15 residues. The germline V and J ends were trimmed by 5 bases and 10 bases, with 23 bases remaining between them. The CDR3 loop reads CASSAGLRGGEGAFF. The CDR3 DNA reads TGTGCCAGCAGTGCCGGACTGAGGGGCGGGGAGGGAGCTTTCTTT.